The subject of this entry is one T cell receptor beta chain. Its antigen is unknown. This record belongs to a study of OX40 agonist ivuxolimab in advanced cancers. The study, taken as a whole, reports: No determination was made of the antigen specificity of the expanded peripheral T cells.

Assay used: immunoSEQ multiplex PCR; TCRdb lists only in-frame clones, some missing. The sample yields about 68,000 clones, about 84% seen once. Germline V CDR1 and CDR2: SGHTA, FQGTGA. The CDR3 runs 14 residues. V shed 2 bases and J shed 2 bases, with 8 bases lying between them. The TCR was taken from an adult with an advanced solid tumor such as melanoma, head and neck, liver or kidney cancer. This specimen was CD4+ or CD8+ T cells sorted from blood, taken in a trial of the OX40 agonist ivuxolimab. The chain couples TRBV7-3 to TRBJ2-3; D uncertain. The CDR3 region is CASSLAQHTDTQYF. In nucleotides, the CDR3 is TGTGCCAGCAGCTTAGCGCAGCACACAGATACGCAGTATTTT. Full variable domain (rest looked up from reference TRBV7-3 and TRBJ2-3): GAGVSQTPSNKVTEKGKYVELRCDPISGHTALYWYRQSLGQGPEFLIYFQGTGAADDSGLPNDRFFAVRPEGSVSTLKIQRTERGDSAVYLCASSLAQHTDTQYFGPGTRLTVL.